The sequence of this T cell receptor (beta chain) was determined in a study of T cells in Graves' hyperthyroidism and ophthalmopathy. Lactation, pregnancy, other autoimmune disease or uncontrolled infection excluded patients. Used for diagnoses were clinical symptoms, serum thyroxine and TRAb, thyroid ultrasound and orbital computed tomography. A 10 ml volume of fresh peripheral blood provided the PBMCs. RNA transcripts were the template for amplifying TCR beta CDR3 regions. RT-PCR in the first round (using the HTBI primer set) targeted the TCR CDR3. MiXCR was run by TCRdb on the multiplex PCR reads, yielding one entry per CDR3 protein. Of 500,000 to 650,000 distinct CDR3 sequences in the sample, approximately 17% were seen once. Study results and caveats: Blood shared most expanded thyroid clonotypes above 0.001.

This clonotype was seen ten or more times. Its antigen is unknown. Sequencing used blood. The TCR originated in a woman aged 18 to 35 with Graves' ophthalmopathy.

The chain's CDR3 is CAWSVGTGYGYTF. In DNA form, the CDR3 reads TGTGCCTGGAGTGTGGGGACTGGCTATGGCTACACCTTC. This chain joins TRBV30 and TRBJ1-2, with a tentative D call TRBD1 (5 bases). V shed 0 bases and J shed 4 bases, with 9 bases lying between them. Per the germline V gene, CDR1 is GTSNPN and CDR2 is SVGIG (reference sequence). The CDR3 loop spans 13 amino acids.